These T cell receptor beta chains were read from a single sample in a study of T cell responses to AZD1222 COVID-19 vaccine. TCRdb's table, derived via immunoSEQ multiplex PCR, lists solely in-frame clones and lacks some. The table lists 150,000 to 200,000 clones, 70% to 90% of them singletons, with roughly 11% in the top ten. The source was peripheral blood, collected 28 days after the second AZD1222 dose. These receptors all come from an adult who received the AZD1222 COVID-19 vaccine. Each CDR3 is given with its conserved first and last residue. D genes are given only for firm matches. Clone size, where shown, is once, few, many, or a class for clones that have expanded.

TRBJ1-2	-	TRBV29-1	TRBD1	CSVEGQGSVYGYTF	TGCAGCGTTGAAGGACAGGGTTCCGTCTATGGCTACACCTTC
TRBJ1-3	-	TRBV7-8	-	CASSFSGGNTIYF	TGTGCCAGCAGCTTCTCGGGGGGAAACACCATATATTTT
TRBJ1-2	-	TRBV2	-	CASTVGTVYGYTF	TGTGCCAGCACCGTCGGGACGGTCTATGGCTACACCTTC
TRBJ2-4	-	TRBV19	-	CASSRTATGFGKNIQYF	TGTGCCAGTAGTAGGACGGCCACAGGGTTCGGCAAAAACATTCAGTACTTC
TRBJ1-2	few	TRBV7-9	-	CASSLVGVNYGYTF	TGTGCCAGCAGCTTAGTCGGCGTTAACTATGGCTACACCTTC
TRBJ2-6	-	TRBV7-2	TRBD1	CASSQDRAGANVLTF	TGTGCCAGCAGCCAGGACAGGGCCGGGGCCAACGTCCTGACTTTC
TRBJ1-4	-	TRBV7-5	-	CACTRNEKLFF	TGTGCCTGCACAAGGAACGAAAAACTGTTTTTT
TRBJ1-3	-	TRBV5-6	-	CASSWGQSSGNTIYF	TGTGCCAGCAGCTGGGGCCAGAGCTCTGGAAACACCATATATTTT
TRBJ1-5	-	TRBV19	-	CASSLVRERDQPQHF	TGTGCCAGTAGTTTGGTCAGGGAAAGAGATCAGCCCCAGCATTTT
TRBJ2-3	-	TRBV5-4	TRBD1	CASRRDSSTDTQYF	TGTGCCAGCAGAAGGGACAGTAGCACAGATACGCAGTATTTT
TRBJ1-2	once	TRBV19	-	CASMRDPDGYTF	TGTGCCAGTATGAGGGACCCGGATGGCTACACCTTC
TRBJ2-2	-	TRBV7-9	-	CASSLFPHTEELFF	TGTGCCAGCAGCTTATTTCCCCACACCGAGGAGCTGTTTTTT
TRBJ2-2	-	TRBV3-1/TRBV3-2	-	CASSQQSAGNTGELFF	TGTGCCAGCAGCCAACAAAGCGCAGGGAACACCGGGGAGCTGTTTTTT
TRBJ2-7	-	TRBV11-2	-	CASSLGSYEQYF	TGTGCCAGCAGCTTAGGATCCTACGAGCAGTACTTC
TRBJ2-7	-	TRBV12-3/TRBV12-4	-	CASSASGAGEQYF	TGTGCCAGCAGTGCCTCCGGTGCAGGGGAGCAGTACTTC
TRBJ2-5	few	TRBV6-1	-	CASSEVWAEETQYF	TGTGCCAGCAGTGAAGTTTGGGCAGAAGAGACCCAGTACTTC
TRBJ2-3	-	TRBV11-2	TRBD2	CASSLEGGGGTDTQYF	TGTGCCAGCAGCTTAGAGGGCGGGGGGGGCACAGATACGCAGTATTTT
TRBJ1-1	-	TRBV5-1	TRBD1	CASSLNGQGAEAFF	TGCGCCAGCAGCTTAAACGGACAGGGAGCTGAAGCTTTCTTT
TRBJ1-5	-	TRBV7-9	-	CASSLTGASNQPQHF	TGTGCCAGCAGCTTAACAGGAGCTAGCAATCAGCCCCAGCATTTT
TRBJ2-5	-	TRBV2	-	CASSERRKETQYF	TGTGCCAGCAGTGAACGGCGGAAAGAGACCCAGTACTTC